The present TCR beta chain was sequenced within a study of technical replicates of blood from several donors. V lost 7 bases and J lost 7, with 19 bases in between. This CDR3 spans 13 amino acids. Germline V CDR1 and CDR2: SQVTM, ANQGSEA. Sequencing was performed with immunoSEQ multiplex PCR; in TCRdb, only in-frame clones are kept and a portion is missing. This table holds about 80,000 clones, 95% to 98% found once. V and J are TRBV29-1 and TRBJ2-5, with D possibly TRBD1 on 6 matching bases. What was sequenced was T cells isolated from PBMCs. The receptor was derived from a human donor in good health. CDR3 sequence: CSAVLTGVVTQYF. CDR3 sequence (DNA): TGCAGCGCTGTATTGACAGGTGTCGTGACCCAGTACTTC.